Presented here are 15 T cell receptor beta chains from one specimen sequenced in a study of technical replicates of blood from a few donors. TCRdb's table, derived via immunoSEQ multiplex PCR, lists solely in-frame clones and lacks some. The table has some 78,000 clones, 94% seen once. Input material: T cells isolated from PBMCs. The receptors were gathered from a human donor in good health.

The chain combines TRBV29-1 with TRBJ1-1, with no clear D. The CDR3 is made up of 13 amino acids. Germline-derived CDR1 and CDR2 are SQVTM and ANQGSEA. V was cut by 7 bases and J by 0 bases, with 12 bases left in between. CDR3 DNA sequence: TGCAGCGCCGGGGTAGGGATGAACACTGAAGCTTTCTTT. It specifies CSAGVGMNTEAFF.

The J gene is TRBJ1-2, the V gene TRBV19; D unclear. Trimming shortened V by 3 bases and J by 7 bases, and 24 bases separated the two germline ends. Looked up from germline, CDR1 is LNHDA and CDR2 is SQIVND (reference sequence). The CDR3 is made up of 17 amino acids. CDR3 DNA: TGTGCCAGTAGTATCCCGACCCCTAGGAGCGGTTTGGGTGGCTACACCTTC. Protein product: CASSIPTPRSGLGGYTF.

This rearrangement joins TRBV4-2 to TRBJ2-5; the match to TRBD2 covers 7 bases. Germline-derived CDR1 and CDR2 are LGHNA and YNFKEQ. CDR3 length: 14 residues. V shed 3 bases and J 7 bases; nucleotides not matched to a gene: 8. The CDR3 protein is CASSQGEGGVTQYF. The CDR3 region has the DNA TGTGCCAGCAGCCAGGGGGAGGGTGGCGTGACCCAGTACTTC.

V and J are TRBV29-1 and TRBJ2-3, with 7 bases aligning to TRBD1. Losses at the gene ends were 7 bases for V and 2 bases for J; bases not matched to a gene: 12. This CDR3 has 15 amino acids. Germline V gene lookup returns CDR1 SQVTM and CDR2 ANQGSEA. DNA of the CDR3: TGCAGCGCACTAAACCGGGACAGATTCACAGATACGCAGTATTTT. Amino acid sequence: CSALNRDRFTDTQYF.

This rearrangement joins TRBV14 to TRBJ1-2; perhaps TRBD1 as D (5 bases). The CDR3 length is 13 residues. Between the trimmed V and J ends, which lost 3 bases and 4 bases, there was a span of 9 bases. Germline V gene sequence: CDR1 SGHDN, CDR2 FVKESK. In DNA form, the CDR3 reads TGTGCCAGCAGCCACTCAAGGGGCTATGGCTACACCTTC. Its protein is CASSHSRGYGYTF.

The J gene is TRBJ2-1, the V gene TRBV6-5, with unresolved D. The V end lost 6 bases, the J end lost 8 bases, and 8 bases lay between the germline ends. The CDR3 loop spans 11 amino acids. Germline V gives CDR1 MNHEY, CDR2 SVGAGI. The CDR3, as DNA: TGTGCCAGCAGAGACTCCGATGAGCAGTTCTTC. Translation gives CASRDSDEQFF.

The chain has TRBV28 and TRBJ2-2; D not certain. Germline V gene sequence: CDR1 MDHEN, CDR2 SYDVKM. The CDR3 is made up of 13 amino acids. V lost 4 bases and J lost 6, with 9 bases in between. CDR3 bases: TGTGCCAGCAGTTACCGGTTAGCCGGGGAGCTGTTTTTT. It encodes CASSYRLAGELFF.

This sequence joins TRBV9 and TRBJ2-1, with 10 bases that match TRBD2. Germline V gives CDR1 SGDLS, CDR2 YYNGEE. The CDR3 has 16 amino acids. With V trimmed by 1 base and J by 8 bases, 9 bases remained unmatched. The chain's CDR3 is CASSVYSGRAVDEQFF. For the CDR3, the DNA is TGTGCCAGCAGCGTATACAGCGGGAGGGCCGTCGATGAGCAGTTCTTC. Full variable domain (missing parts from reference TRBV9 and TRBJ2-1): DSGVTQTPKHLITATGQRVTLRCSPRSGDLSVYWYQQSLDQGLQFLIQYYNGEERAKGNILERFSAQQFPDLHSELNLSSLELGDSALYFCASSVYSGRAVDEQFFGPGTRLTVL.

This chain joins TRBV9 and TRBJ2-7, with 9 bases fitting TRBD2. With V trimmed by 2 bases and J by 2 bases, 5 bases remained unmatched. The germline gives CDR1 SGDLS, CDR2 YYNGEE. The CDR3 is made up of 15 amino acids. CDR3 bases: TGTGCCAGCAGCGTGGTAGCGGGGGCAACCTACGAGCAGTACTTC. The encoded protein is CASSVVAGATYEQYF.

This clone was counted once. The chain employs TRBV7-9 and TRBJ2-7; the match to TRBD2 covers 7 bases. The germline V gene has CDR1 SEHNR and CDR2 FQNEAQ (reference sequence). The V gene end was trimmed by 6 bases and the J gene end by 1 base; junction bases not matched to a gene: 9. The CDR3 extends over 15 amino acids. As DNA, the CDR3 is TGTGCCAGCAGTCTTCGGGAGGACGGGTCCTACGAGCAGTACTTC. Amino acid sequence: CASSLREDGSYEQYF.

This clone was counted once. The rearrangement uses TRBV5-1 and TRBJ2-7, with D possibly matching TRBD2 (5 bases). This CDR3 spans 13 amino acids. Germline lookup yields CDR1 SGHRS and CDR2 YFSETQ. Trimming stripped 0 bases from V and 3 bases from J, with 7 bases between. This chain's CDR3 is CASSLGTVYEQYF. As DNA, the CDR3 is TGCGCCAGCAGCTTGGGGACTGTCTACGAGCAGTACTTC.

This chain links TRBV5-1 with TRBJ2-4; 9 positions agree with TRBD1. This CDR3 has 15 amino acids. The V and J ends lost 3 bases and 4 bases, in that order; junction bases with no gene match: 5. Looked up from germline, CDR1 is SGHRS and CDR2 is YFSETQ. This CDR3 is CASSYEGTGKNIQYF. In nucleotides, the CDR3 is TGCGCCAGCAGCTATGAAGGGACAGGGAAAAACATTCAGTACTTC.

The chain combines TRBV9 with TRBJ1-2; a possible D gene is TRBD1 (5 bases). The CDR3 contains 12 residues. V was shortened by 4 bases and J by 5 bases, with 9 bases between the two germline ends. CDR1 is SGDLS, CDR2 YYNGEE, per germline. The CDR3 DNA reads TGTGCCAGCAGCCTCGCAGGGTATGGCTACACCTTC. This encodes CASSLAGYGYTF.

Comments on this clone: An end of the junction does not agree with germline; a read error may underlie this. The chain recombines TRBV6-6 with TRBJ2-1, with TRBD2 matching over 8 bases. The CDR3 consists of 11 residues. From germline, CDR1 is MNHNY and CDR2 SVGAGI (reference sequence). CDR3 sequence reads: CASSYSGLVLF. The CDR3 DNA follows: TGTGCCAGCAGTTACTCGGGACTAGTTCTCTTC.

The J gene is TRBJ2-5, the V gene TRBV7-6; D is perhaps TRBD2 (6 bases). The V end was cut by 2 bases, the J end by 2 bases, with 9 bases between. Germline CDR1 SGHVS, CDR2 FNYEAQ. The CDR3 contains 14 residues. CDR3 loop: CASSLSGGQETQYF. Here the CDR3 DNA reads TGTGCCAGCAGCTTAAGTGGGGGGCAAGAGACCCAGTACTTC.